The 6 T cell receptor beta chains listed next were all sequenced from one sample in a study of a mutant IDH1 vaccine in newly diagnosed glioma. Their specific antigens are unknown. Described time point: week 5, during vaccination. One vaccine dose held 300 ug of mutant IDH1 20-mer peptide and came with topical imiquimod. The data were produced by immunoSEQ multiplex PCR, yet TCRdb's version contains in-frame clones alone and is incomplete. Of around 61,000 clones listed, 85% to 90% are singletons. The sequences come from PBMCs, collected from a glioma patient whose treatment included an IDH1 peptide vaccine. The source of these receptors is a woman between 40 and 55 years old with glioma.

The chain employs TRBV5-6 and TRBJ2-5; 7 nucleotides line up with TRBD2. CDR1 and CDR2 from the germline V gene are SGHDT and YYEEEE. With 2 bases clipped from V and 5 bases from J, the junction kept 6 bases outside the gene matches. This CDR3 is built from 14 residues. The CDR3: CASSFVGGEETQYF. The CDR3 DNA reads TGTGCCAGCAGCTTCGTGGGGGGGGAGGAGACCCAGTACTTC.

CDR3 region: CASSEVRQRFTNEKLFF. CDR3 coding DNA: TGTGCCAGCAGTGAAGTGAGACAGAGATTTACTAATGAAAAACTGTTTTTT. The chain employs TRBV2 and TRBJ1-4; D possibly corresponds to TRBD1 (5 bases). CDR3 size: 17 residues. V lost 1 base and J 2 bases, leaving 14 bases between the germline ends. CDR1 SNHLY and CDR2 FYNNEI come from the germline V gene.

V usage is TRBV9 and J usage is TRBJ2-1, with 7 nucleotides matching TRBD1. J was trimmed by 6 bases and V by 0 bases; bases with no gene match: 9. In germline, CDR1 is SGDLS, CDR2 YYNGEE. CDR3 length: 16 residues. This CDR3 reads CASSVVTTGQLNEQFF. The CDR3 DNA reads as TGTGCCAGCAGCGTAGTTACAACGGGACAGCTCAATGAGCAGTTCTTC.

The gene calls are TRBV6-1 and TRBJ1-1, with 12 bases identical to TRBD1. Per the germline V gene, CDR1 is MNHNS and CDR2 is SASEGT. This CDR3 region has 14 residues. Trimming cost V 3 bases and J 5 bases; bases outside gene matches: 1. This CDR3 reads CASSEGQGATEAFF. Here the CDR3 DNA reads TGTGCCAGCAGTGAGGGACAGGGGGCGACTGAAGCTTTCTTT.

This chain links TRBV2 with TRBJ1-1; D is unresolved. Looked up from germline, CDR1 is SNHLY and CDR2 is FYNNEI. The CDR3 is made up of 15 amino acids. Between the trimmed V and J ends, which lost 0 bases and 4 bases, there was a span of 12 bases. The CDR3 DNA sequence: TGTGCCAGCAGTGAAGCGCTCCTTGGGCGCACTGAAGCTTTCTTT. Translating it yields CASSEALLGRTEAFF.

The rearrangement links TRBV5-1 to TRBJ2-3; 8 bases fit TRBD2. This CDR3 is 15 amino acids long. J gave up 0 bases and V 4 bases, and 4 bases lay outside the gene matches. Per the germline V gene, CDR1 is SGHRS and CDR2 is YFSETQ. CDR3 DNA sequence: TGCGCCAGCAGCCAATTAGCGGGGAGCACAGATACGCAGTATTTT. This encodes CASSQLAGSTDTQYF.